This section outlines one TCR beta chain sequence together with its context. Its antigen is not known. PCR used 60 Vbeta primers and 13 Jbeta primers. Original analysis: It was a later analysis that counted 79 million or so unique TCR beta chains, of which roughly 10 million were shared. Measured with immunoSEQ multiplex PCR; TCRdb has only the in-frame clones, and not every one. V, J and clone size are those of that table, while D and trimming were read from the DNA. Of around 120,000 clones listed, around 70% are singletons. This entry belongs to a study of cytomegalovirus exposure and HLA in healthy donors. Findings of the study overall: The study dropped some indistinguishable V segments, TRBV6-2 and TRBV6-3 among them. Most TCR sequences were uncommon, yet certain public TCRs appeared in many donors. Cytomegalovirus status was reportedly diagnosed by the classifier with high sensitivity and specificity.

Germline CDR1 reads MNHEY; CDR2 reads SVGAGI. Trimming removed 2 bases from V and 4 bases from J; junction bases left unmatched: 0. The CDR3 has 13 amino acids. This receptor was taken from a woman aged 40-49 years in good health and CMV-seropositive. This chain uses TRBV6-5 with TRBJ2-5; 8 bases align to TRBD1. Material for sequencing was PBMCs. The CDR3 is CASSYDRGETQYF. The DNA of the CDR3 is TGTGCCAGCAGTTACGACAGGGGAGAGACCCAGTACTTC.